Here is one T cell receptor (beta chain) with its context. As yet, its antigen is unknown. The sequenced fragment ends 3 residues before the CDR3 boundary, so the rest is inferred from the germline J gene. Sequencing was performed with immunoSEQ multiplex PCR; in TCRdb, only in-frame clones are kept and a portion is missing. The table lists over 30,000 clones, with about 5% in the top ten. The CDR3 sequence is 13 residues long. In germline, CDR1 is ENHRY, CDR2 SYGVKD. V shed 10 bases and J shed 5 bases, with 15 bases lying between them. The record originates from a study of T cells in women clearing cervical HPV infection. Looking at the study overall: Women with histologically confirmed HPV16-related CIN3 or worse, 2 with invasive cancer, served as cases. Blood came at first lesion visit for cases, post-clearance for controls.

General study findings and limits: TRBV6-7 relative abundance averaged about 0.11% in cases and more than 0.15% in controls. Effector/memory and HPV-specific T cells were not isolated, and association timing is unknown.

The genes are TRBV10-3 and TRBJ2-1; TRBD1 is a possible D gene (6 bases). The TCR comes from a woman aged 18-70 years with a cervical HPV16 infection that either progressed to CIN3+ or cleared (not recorded which). The specimen sequenced was blood buffy coat. The CDR3 region is CATQWGQDNEQFF. Incomplete CDR3 DNA: TGTGCCACCCAGTGGGGGCAAGACAATGAG.